These T cell receptor beta chains were read from a single sample in a study of T cell clonotyping in hematopoietic cell transplantation. Libraries were prepared by immunoSEQ multiplex PCR; TCRdb keeps only in-frame clonotypes and omits some of them. The sample has roughly 44,000 clones, 85% seen once. The input for sequencing was peripheral blood mononuclear cells, taken before stem cell transplant. These receptors were collected from a man in his 60s with acute myeloid leukemia. Some clones in this sample may be carry-over from other donors' samples. The CDR3 runs from the conserved cysteine through the conserved F or W. The D gene is left open where the match is weak. The size of a clone is reported for some rows only, either as once, few or many, or as a class for expanded clones.

cdr3_nt cdr3_aa v_call d_call j_call clone_size
TGTGCCAGCAGCACAGGGATCTCTGGAAACACCATATATTTT CASSTGISGNTIYF TRBV25-1 NA TRBJ1-3 once
TGCGCCAGCAGCTTATTTCCGGGACAGGGGAATCGGGAGACCCAGTACTTC CASSLFPGQGNRETQYF TRBV5-1 TRBD1 TRBJ2-5 NA
TGTGCCAGCAGTTACTCAGGCCTAGCGGTCACAGATACGCAGTATTTT CASSYSGLAVTDTQYF TRBV6-6 TRBD2 TRBJ2-3 NA
TGTGCCAGTAGTGACGGAGGGGACATCTACTTTGACTCTGGAAACACCATATATTTT CASSDGGDIYFDSGNTIYF TRBV19 NA TRBJ1-3 NA
TGTGCCAGTTCCGGGATGGGCACAGATACGCAGTATTTT CASSGMGTDTQYF TRBV5-4 NA TRBJ2-3 once
TGTGCCAGCAGCTTAGCAGATTACTCTGGAAACACCATATATTTT CASSLADYSGNTIYF TRBV11-2 NA TRBJ1-3 NA
TGTGCCAGCAGTTACTCGAGCACTGAAGCTTTCTTT CASSYSSTEAFF TRBV6-5 NA TRBJ1-1 NA
TGCGCCAGCAGCCCCGCTGGGTCCACCGTCCTCCTCAACGAAAAACTGTTTTTT CASSPAGSTVLLNEKLFF TRBV4-3 NA TRBJ1-4 once
TGCGCCAGCAGCCCCACAACAGGGCCCCGCAATCAGCCCCAGCATTTT CASSPTTGPRNQPQHF TRBV4-1 NA TRBJ1-5 once
TGTGCCATTGGGGCCGGGGAGCAGCCCCAGCATTTT CAIGAGEQPQHF TRBV10-3 NA TRBJ1-5 NA
TGTGCCAGCACGGCAGGCTACAATGAGCAGTTCTTC CASTAGYNEQFF TRBV25-1 NA TRBJ2-1 few
TGTGCCAGTAGTATAGATGATGAAACCCGAGACTTC CASSIDDETRDF TRBV19 NA TRBJ1-2 NA
TGTGCCAGCAGTGGTCCGGGAGGGTGGGAAGCTTTCTTT CASSGPGGWEAFF TRBV2 NA TRBJ1-1 NA
TGCGCCAGCAGCTTGCTCGGGGGGCGGATAGATACGCAGTATTTT CASSLLGGRIDTQYF TRBV5-1 NA TRBJ2-3 NA
TGTGCCACCGGCTCTGGGGCCAACGTCCTGACTTTC CATGSGANVLTF TRBV15 NA TRBJ2-6 NA
TGTGCCACCGGTAGTGGCAACTCTGGAAACACCATATATTTT CATGSGNSGNTIYF TRBV19 NA TRBJ1-3 once
TGTGCCAGCAGCTTTCACGGACAGACTGAAGCTTTCTTT CASSFHGQTEAFF TRBV9 NA TRBJ1-1 NA
TGTGCCAGCTCACCAACAATACAGGGGGAATTTGGATACGAGCAGTACTTC CASSPTIQGEFGYEQYF TRBV18 TRBD1 TRBJ2-7 NA
TGTGCCAGCGAGGCCCCAGATACGCAGTATTTT CASEAPDTQYF TRBV19 NA TRBJ2-3 NA
TGTGCCAGCAGCTCAACAGGCTACTCTCCATACGAGCAGTACTTC CASSSTGYSPYEQYF TRBV7-9 NA TRBJ2-7 NA
TGTGCCAGCAGCGATAGCGGGGGGCTCTACAATGAGCAGTTCTTC CASSDSGGLYNEQFF TRBV9 TRBD2 TRBJ2-1 NA
TGTGCCAGCAGTGGGAGACGTGACCTAGGGATCACTGAAGCTTTCTTT CASSGRRDLGITEAFF TRBV28 NA TRBJ1-1 NA
TGTGCCAGCAGCCCCCCAATACAGGGAAAGAGCTCCTACGAGCAGTACTTC CASSPPIQGKSSYEQYF TRBV11-1 NA TRBJ2-7 NA
TGTGCCAGCAGACCCCGACAGGGGCCCAATTCACCCCTCCACTTT CASRPRQGPNSPLHF TRBV2 TRBD1 TRBJ1-6 NA
TGTGCCAGTAGCTTCTATACAGGGGGAGGCTACACCTTC CASSFYTGGGYTF TRBV19 TRBD1 TRBJ1-2 NA
TGCGCCAGCAGCACCCAGACAGTCCAAGAGACCCAGTACTTC CASSTQTVQETQYF TRBV5-1 NA TRBJ2-5 NA
TGTGCCAGCAGCCTATCCGGGGGCAGCAACTATGGCTACACCTTC CASSLSGGSNYGYTF TRBV7-2 NA TRBJ1-2 NA
TGTGCCAGTAGTACCCCCGGGAAGTCACACGATGGCTACACCTTC CASSTPGKSHDGYTF TRBV19 NA TRBJ1-2 NA
TGCAGCGTTGGGGACAGGGAAGCTTTCTTT CSVGDREAFF TRBV29-1 TRBD1 TRBJ1-1 NA
TGTGCCTGGAGTCGGGATAGCGGGGGGGCTGGGCAAGAGACCCAGTACTTC CAWSRDSGGAGQETQYF TRBV30 TRBD2 TRBJ2-5 NA
TGTGCCACAGGGACAGGGACTAATGAAAAACTGTTTTTT CATGTGTNEKLFF TRBV15 TRBD1 TRBJ1-4 NA
TGTGCCAGTAGTATAGTCGGGGGTTGGGACACTGAAGCTTTCTTT CASSIVGGWDTEAFF TRBV19 NA TRBJ1-1 NA
TGCGCCAGCAGCCAAGATGGCAGGGGGAATTCACCCCTCCACTTT CASSQDGRGNSPLHF TRBV4-3 TRBD1 TRBJ1-6 once
TGTGCCAGCAGCGTAGATGGGGGCGAAAAGCCCCAGCATTTT CASSVDGGEKPQHF TRBV9 NA TRBJ1-5 NA
TGTGCCAGCAGCAAAGGGTCCCCGGGTCAGGGTTGTTCACCCCTCCACTTT CASSKGSPGQGCSPLHF TRBV21-1 NA TRBJ1-6 NA
TGCAGTGCTTGGAGGTCTGACACCATATATTTT CSAWRSDTIYF TRBV20-1 NA TRBJ1-3 NA